This TCR beta chain was profiled in a study of CXCR3-negative and CXCR3-positive naive CD8 T cells. Per germline, CDR1 SEHNR and CDR2 FQNEAQ (reference sequence). The CDR3 length is 16 residues. Of note for this clonotype: The antigen remains undetermined.

Notes on the study in general: When CXCR3-positive naive cells were set against CXCR3-negative naive cells, the former had more hydrophobic TRB CDR3s. TRB CDR3 properties were used to infer TCR strength, and surface CD5 was comparable between naive subsets.

Naive CD8+ T cells carried a CD45RO-CCR7+CD27+CD95- phenotype. The method, 5' RACE with UMI labels, was used to prepare the TRB cDNA libraries. For each CDR3 protein, TCRdb gives one entry from its re-call of the 5' RACE reads, without DNA. Seen in this sample are some 150,000 distinct CDR3 sequences; the ten most common clones hold 0.45% to 0.6%. The origin of this receptor is a human donor in good health. Some clones in this sample may be carry-over from other donors' samples. Specimen: naive CXCR3+ CD8+ T cells from blood. Sample subset: CD45RO-CCR7+CD27+CD95- naive CD8+ T cells expressing CXCR3 (TNR3+). The rearrangement uses TRBV7-9 and TRBJ2-5; as DNA is missing, the TRBD1 call by TCRdb cannot be tested. The CDR3 protein is CASSPTAGLSKETQYF.